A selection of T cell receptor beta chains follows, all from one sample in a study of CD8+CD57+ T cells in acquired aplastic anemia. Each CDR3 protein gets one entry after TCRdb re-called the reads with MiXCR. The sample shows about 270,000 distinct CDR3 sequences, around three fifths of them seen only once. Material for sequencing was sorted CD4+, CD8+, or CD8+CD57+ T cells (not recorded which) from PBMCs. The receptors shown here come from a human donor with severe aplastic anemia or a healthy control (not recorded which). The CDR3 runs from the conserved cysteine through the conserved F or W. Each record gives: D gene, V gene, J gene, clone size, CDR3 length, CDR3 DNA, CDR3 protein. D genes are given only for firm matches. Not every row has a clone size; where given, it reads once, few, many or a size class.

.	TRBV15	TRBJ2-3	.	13	TGTGCCACCAGCAGGGACGGAGCAGATACGCAGTATTTT	CATSRDGADTQYF
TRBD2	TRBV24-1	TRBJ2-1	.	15	TGTGCCACCAGTGATTTGAAGGGAGGGGTGAATGAGCAGTTCTTC	CATSDLKGGVNEQFF
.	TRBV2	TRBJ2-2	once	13	TGTGCCAGCAGTCTTAAGAACACCGGGGAGCTGTTTTTT	CASSLKNTGELFF
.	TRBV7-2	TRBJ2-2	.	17	TGTGCCAGCAGCTCTGGGGGGGGGGCGAATCCCACCGGGGAGCTGTTTTTT	CASSSGGGANPTGELFF
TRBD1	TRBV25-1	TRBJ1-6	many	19	TGTGCCAGCAGACCCCGGGACAGGGGACTAAAGAATGAGAATTCACCCCTCCACTTT	CASRPRDRGLKNENSPLHF
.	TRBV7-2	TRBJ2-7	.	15	TGTGCCAGCAGCCAAGACAAGAACAGCTTCTACGAGCAGTACTTC	CASSQDKNSFYEQYF
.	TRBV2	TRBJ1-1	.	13	TGTGCCAGCAGTGCTTGGGATGGGACTGAAGCTTTCTTT	CASSAWDGTEAFF
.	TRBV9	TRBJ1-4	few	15	TGTGCCAGCAGCCCCCAGGTGGGGCCGAATGAAAAACTGTTTTTT	CASSPQVGPNEKLFF
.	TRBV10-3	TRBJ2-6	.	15	TGTGCCATCAGTGATTCGGGGGCTGGGGCCAACGTCCTGACTTTC	CAISDSGAGANVLTF
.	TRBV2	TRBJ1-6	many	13	TGTGCCAGCCGGACAGTTTTTAATCCGCCCCTCCACTTT	CASRTVFNPPLHF
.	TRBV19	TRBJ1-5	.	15	TGTGCCAGTAGTGGCAGGGAAGGCGGCAATCAGCCCCAGCATTTT	CASSGREGGNQPQHF
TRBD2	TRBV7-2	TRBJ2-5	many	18	TGTGCCAGCAGCTTAGGTCGTCGACTAGCGGGGGTCCAAGAGACCCAGTACTTC	CASSLGRRLAGVQETQYF
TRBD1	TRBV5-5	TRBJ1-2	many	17	TGTGCCAGCAGCCGACTGACATATTTGGGACAGCCGTTCAGCTACACCTTC	CASSRLTYLGQPFSYTF
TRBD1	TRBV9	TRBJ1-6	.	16	TGTGCCAGCAGCGTACTGGGACAGGGAGGTAATTCACCCCTCCACTTT	CASSVLGQGGNSPLHF
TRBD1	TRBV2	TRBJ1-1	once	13	TGTGCCAACCCGACAGGGACGAACACTGAAGCTTTCTTT	CANPTGTNTEAFF
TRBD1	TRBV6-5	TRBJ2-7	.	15	TGTGCCATCAGCGGGACAGGGAGTGGGCTTTACGAGCAGTACTTC	CAISGTGSGLYEQYF
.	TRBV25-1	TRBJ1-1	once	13	TGTGCCAGCAGTGAGCAGGCGGGGGAGAAAGCTTTCTTT	CASSEQAGEKAFF
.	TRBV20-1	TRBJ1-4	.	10	TGCAGTGCTAGAGAGTCCTCCCTTTCGTTT	CSARESSLSF
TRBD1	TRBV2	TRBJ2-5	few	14	TGTGCCAGCAGTGAGAGACAGGGGCAAGAGACCCAGTACTTC	CASSERQGQETQYF
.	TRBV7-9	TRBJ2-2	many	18	TGTGCCAGCAGCGCCTATACAACCGGGACATCGAACACCGGGGAGCTGTTTTTT	CASSAYTTGTSNTGELFF
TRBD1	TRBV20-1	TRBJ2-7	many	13	TGCAGTGCTAGAGGGACAGGGGGCTACGAGCAGTACTTC	CSARGTGGYEQYF
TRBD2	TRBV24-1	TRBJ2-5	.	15	TGTGCCACCAGTACCGCTAGCGGGAGCCAAGAGACCCAGTACTTC	CATSTASGSQETQYF
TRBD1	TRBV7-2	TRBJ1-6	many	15	TGTGCCAGCAGCTTACGACAGGGTGACGGTTCACCCCTCCACTTT	CASSLRQGDGSPLHF
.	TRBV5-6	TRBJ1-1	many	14	TGTGCCAGCAGCTTTGGGGCGGGGAACACTGAAGCTTTCTTT	CASSFGAGNTEAFF
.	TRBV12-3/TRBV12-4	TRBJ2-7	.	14	TGCGCCAGCAGCTTGAAGCAGGTCTCCCTCGAGCAGTACTTC	CASSLKQVSLEQYF
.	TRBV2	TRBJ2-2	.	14	TGTGCCAGCAGTGAGGGGGTGGGAGCCGGGGAGCTGTTTTTT	CASSEGVGAGELFF
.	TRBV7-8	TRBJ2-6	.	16	TGTGCCAGCAGCCCCCTGAGCGCCTCTGGGGCCAACGTCCTGACTTTC	CASSPLSASGANVLTF
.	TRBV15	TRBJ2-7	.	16	TGTGCCACCAGCAGCCCCGGGGGCCCTCAACCCTACGAGCAGTACTTC	CATSSPGGPQPYEQYF
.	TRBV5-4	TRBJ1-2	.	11	TGTGCCAGCAGCTTCTTGATGAGCTACACCTTC	CASSFLMSYTF
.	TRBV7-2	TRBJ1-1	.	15	TGTGCCAGCGGCCAAAACAGGACAACGAACACTGAAGCTTTCTTT	CASGQNRTTNTEAFF
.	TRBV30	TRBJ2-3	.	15	TGTGCCTGGAGTGTACAGGTCCCATACACAGATACGCAGTATTTT	CAWSVQVPYTDTQYF
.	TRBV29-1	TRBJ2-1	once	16	TGCAGCGTTGGCGCGGGGGGGACAGGGCCCTACAATGAGCAGTTCTTC	CSVGAGGTGPYNEQFF
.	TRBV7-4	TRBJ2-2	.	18	TGTGCCAGCAGTTCCTCCCCGGGTAGCCGCGCGAACACCGGGGAGCTGTTTTTT	CASSSSPGSRANTGELFF
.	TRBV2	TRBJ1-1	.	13	TGTGCCAGCAGGGCCTCAGGAGCCACTGAAGCTTTCTTT	CASRASGATEAFF
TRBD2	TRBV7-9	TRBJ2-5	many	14	TGTGCCAGCAGTAGCGGGGGGGCCTGGAAGACCCAGTACTTC	CASSSGGAWKTQYF
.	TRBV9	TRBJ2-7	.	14	TGTGCCAGCAGCGTAGCCGGGGCCTCCTACGAGCAGTACTTC	CASSVAGASYEQYF
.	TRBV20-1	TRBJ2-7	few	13	TGCAGTGCTAGAGATAAGGCAACCCACGAGCAGTACTTC	CSARDKATHEQYF
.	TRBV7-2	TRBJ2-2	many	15	TGTGCCAGCAGCTTGATCGGGGCCTGGGCCGGGGAGCTGTTTTTT	CASSLIGAWAGELFF
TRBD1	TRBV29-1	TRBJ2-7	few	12	TGCAGCGTTGAGACAGGGGGCTACGAGCAGTACTTC	CSVETGGYEQYF
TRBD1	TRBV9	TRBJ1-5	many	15	TGTGCCAGCAGCGTAGAGGGGGCTCCCAATCAGCCCCAGCATTTT	CASSVEGAPNQPQHF
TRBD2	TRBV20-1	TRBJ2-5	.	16	TGCAGTGCTAGATCCGGGACTAGCGGGGGGGGGGAGACCCAGTACTTC	CSARSGTSGGGETQYF
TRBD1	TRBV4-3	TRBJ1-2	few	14	TGCGCCAGCAGCCAAGATGAGGGGGCTTATGACTACACCTTC	CASSQDEGAYDYTF
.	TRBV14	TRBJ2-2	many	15	TGTGCCAGCAGCCAAACTGGACGACACACCGGGGAGCTGTTTTTT	CASSQTGRHTGELFF
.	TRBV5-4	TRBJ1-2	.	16	TGTGCCAGCAGCCTTTCGGATTCGGGAGAGAACTATGGCTACACCTTC	CASSLSDSGENYGYTF
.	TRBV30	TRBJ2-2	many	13	TGTGCCTGGAGTGTAGGGACGAGCGGGGAGCTGTTTTTT	CAWSVGTSGELFF
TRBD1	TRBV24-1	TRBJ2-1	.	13	TGTGCCACCAGTGAATTGACAGGGTCTGAGCAGTTCTTC	CATSELTGSEQFF
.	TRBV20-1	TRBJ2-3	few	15	TGCAGTGCTCGCGTAGTAGGGTCTAGCACAGATACGCAGTATTTT	CSARVVGSSTDTQYF
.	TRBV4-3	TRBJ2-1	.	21	TGCGCCAGCAGCCAAGGGATCACCGCGTCGGTGACCTTTGGGTTCTACAATGAGCAGTTCTTC	CASSQGITASVTFGFYNEQFF